Listed below are T cell receptor beta chains from one sample, sequenced in a study of cytomegalovirus exposure and HLA in healthy donors. Some clones are missing from TCRdb's copy, which holds only in-frame ones; the method was immunoSEQ multiplex PCR. The repertoire has some 170,000 clones, roughly nine tenths of them found once; the top ten carry less than 3.5%. Material for sequencing was PBMCs. Receptor source: a man aged 18 to 29 in good health and CMV-seropositive. CDR3s include the opening cysteine and the closing phenylalanine or tryptophan. The D gene is left open where the match is weak. The size of a clone is reported for some rows only, either as once, few or many, or as a class for expanded clones.

V gene: TRBV6-6
clone size: NA
D gene: NA
CDR3 length: 11
J gene: TRBJ2-2
CDR3 DNA: TGTGCCAGCCCTGACACCGGGGAGCTGTTTTTT
CDR3 protein: CASPDTGELFF

V gene: TRBV19
clone size: NA
D gene: TRBD1
CDR3 length: 16
J gene: TRBJ1-1
CDR3 DNA: TGTGCCAGTAGTATAGAGACAGGGGCTTTGAACACTGAAGCTTTCTTT
CDR3 protein: CASSIETGALNTEAFF

V gene: TRBV6-5
clone size: NA
D gene: NA
CDR3 length: 14
J gene: TRBJ1-4
CDR3 DNA: TGTGCCAGCAGAAGCCCACTCCCCCATGAAAAACTGTTTTTT
CDR3 protein: CASRSPLPHEKLFF

V gene: TRBV19
clone size: NA
D gene: TRBD1
CDR3 length: 12
J gene: TRBJ1-4
CDR3 DNA: TGTGCCAGTAGCTTTCTGGACAGGACGCTGTTTTTT
CDR3 protein: CASSFLDRTLFF

V gene: TRBV27
clone size: NA
D gene: NA
CDR3 length: 12
J gene: TRBJ2-7
CDR3 DNA: TGTGCCAGCATGTCAGGGTCGGGCGAGCAGTACTTC
CDR3 protein: CASMSGSGEQYF

V gene: TRBV11-3
clone size: NA
D gene: TRBD1
CDR3 length: 15
J gene: TRBJ2-1
CDR3 DNA: TGTGCCAGCAGCACTCGGACAGGAGAAAACAATGAGCAGTTCTTC
CDR3 protein: CASSTRTGENNEQFF

V gene: TRBV5-6
clone size: once
D gene: TRBD2
CDR3 length: 15
J gene: TRBJ2-1
CDR3 DNA: TGTGCCAGCAGCTTAGGGACTAGTCTCTACAATGAGCAGTTCTTC
CDR3 protein: CASSLGTSLYNEQFF

V gene: TRBV9
clone size: NA
D gene: TRBD2
CDR3 length: 16
J gene: TRBJ2-1
CDR3 DNA: TGTGCCAGCAGCCCCCAACTAGCGCAAAGCTACAATGAGCAGTTCTTC
CDR3 protein: CASSPQLAQSYNEQFF

V gene: TRBV7-2
clone size: few
D gene: TRBD2
CDR3 length: 17
J gene: TRBJ2-2
CDR3 DNA: TGTGCCAGCAGCTTAAGGCCGGGACTAGCGGGTGCCGGGGAGCTGTTTTTT
CDR3 protein: CASSLRPGLAGAGELFF

V gene: TRBV19
clone size: NA
D gene: NA
CDR3 length: 13
J gene: TRBJ2-7
CDR3 DNA: TGTGCCAGTAGCCCCGCCAAGGAGGGCGAGCAGTACTTC
CDR3 protein: CASSPAKEGEQYF

V gene: TRBV4-3
clone size: NA
D gene: TRBD2
CDR3 length: 15
J gene: TRBJ2-7
CDR3 DNA: TGCGCCAGCAGCCAAGCGACTAGCGGCCCCTACGAGCAGTACTTC
CDR3 protein: CASSQATSGPYEQYF

V gene: TRBV7-2
clone size: NA
D gene: TRBD2
CDR3 length: 15
J gene: TRBJ2-5
CDR3 DNA: TGTGCCAGCAGCACTGGGACTAGCCTACAAGAGACCCAGTACTTC
CDR3 protein: CASSTGTSLQETQYF

V gene: TRBV5-1
clone size: once
D gene: TRBD1
CDR3 length: 15
J gene: TRBJ1-1
CDR3 DNA: TGCGCCAGCAGCTTGGGAGGACAGGGAGACACTGAAGCTTTCTTT
CDR3 protein: CASSLGGQGDTEAFF

V gene: TRBV5-6
clone size: NA
D gene: TRBD2
CDR3 length: 13
J gene: TRBJ2-7
CDR3 DNA: TGTGCCAGCAACTCGCGGGGGTTCGGCGAGCAGTACTTC
CDR3 protein: CASNSRGFGEQYF

V gene: TRBV11-1
clone size: NA
D gene: TRBD2
CDR3 length: 14
J gene: TRBJ2-7
CDR3 DNA: TGTGCCAGCAGCTGGACTAGCGGGAGCTACGAGCAGTACTTC
CDR3 protein: CASSWTSGSYEQYF

V gene: TRBV28
clone size: NA
D gene: TRBD1
CDR3 length: 14
J gene: TRBJ2-7
CDR3 DNA: TGTGCCAGCGGAGCCGGGACAGGACGATACGAGCAGTACTTC
CDR3 protein: CASGAGTGRYEQYF

V gene: TRBV7-9
clone size: NA
D gene: NA
CDR3 length: 12
J gene: TRBJ1-5
CDR3 DNA: TGTGCCAGCAGCTTAAAAAGAACGGCCCAGCATTTT
CDR3 protein: CASSLKRTAQHF

V gene: TRBV6-5
clone size: NA
D gene: NA
CDR3 length: 14
J gene: TRBJ2-3
CDR3 DNA: TGTGCCAGCGGAGAGTCCGCTGGCACAGATACGCAGTATTTT
CDR3 protein: CASGESAGTDTQYF

V gene: TRBV7-9
clone size: NA
D gene: NA
CDR3 length: 15
J gene: TRBJ2-1
CDR3 DNA: TGTGCCAGCAGCCTCCCGGGACTGTCCCGTAATGAGCAGTTCTTC
CDR3 protein: CASSLPGLSRNEQFF

V gene: TRBV7-8
clone size: NA
D gene: TRBD1
CDR3 length: 14
J gene: TRBJ1-4
CDR3 DNA: TGTGCCAGCAGCTTGACAGGGGCAAATGAAAAACTGTTTTTT
CDR3 protein: CASSLTGANEKLFF

V gene: TRBV5-1
clone size: NA
D gene: NA
CDR3 length: 18
J gene: TRBJ2-3
CDR3 DNA: TGCGCCAGCAGCTTGGCCCGGCAAGGAAGAGGCTTCACGGATACGCAGTATTTT
CDR3 protein: CASSLARQGRGFTDTQYF

V gene: TRBV23-1
clone size: NA
D gene: NA
CDR3 length: 16
J gene: TRBJ1-5
CDR3 DNA: TGCGCCAGCAGTCAATCTGGACTCGGAGGTATGGAGCCCCAGCATTTT
CDR3 protein: CASSQSGLGGMEPQHF

V gene: TRBV9
clone size: NA
D gene: TRBD2
CDR3 length: 15
J gene: TRBJ2-1
CDR3 DNA: TGTGCCAGCAGCGTAAGGGGGGCTAGCGGGGGTGAGCAGTTCTTC
CDR3 protein: CASSVRGASGGEQFF

V gene: TRBV25-1
clone size: NA
D gene: TRBD1
CDR3 length: 14
J gene: TRBJ2-7
CDR3 DNA: TGTGCCAGCAGGACCGGGACAGGGGGCGTCGAGCAGTACTTC
CDR3 protein: CASRTGTGGVEQYF

V gene: TRBV10-2
clone size: once
D gene: NA
CDR3 length: 11
J gene: TRBJ2-1
CDR3 DNA: TGCGCCAGCAGTGAGGACAGAGAGCAGTTCTTC
CDR3 protein: CASSEDREQFF

V gene: TRBV15
clone size: NA
D gene: TRBD2
CDR3 length: 15
J gene: TRBJ2-3
CDR3 DNA: TGTGCCACCCCCTACAGCGGGACCTGCACAGATACGCAGTATTTT
CDR3 protein: CATPYSGTCTDTQYF

V gene: TRBV6-5
clone size: NA
D gene: NA
CDR3 length: 13
J gene: TRBJ2-1
CDR3 DNA: TGTGCCAGCAGTTATCGTGGAGGAGGTGAGCAGTTCTTC
CDR3 protein: CASSYRGGGEQFF

V gene: TRBV29-1
clone size: NA
D gene: TRBD2
CDR3 length: 16
J gene: TRBJ2-1
CDR3 DNA: TGCAGCGTTGAAGATGATGAAGCGGGGGGGCCTAATGAGCAGTTCTTC
CDR3 protein: CSVEDDEAGGPNEQFF

V gene: TRBV5-6
clone size: NA
D gene: TRBD2
CDR3 length: 13
J gene: TRBJ2-7
CDR3 DNA: TGTGCCAGCAGCCCGGGACTAGTCTTCGAGCAGTACTTC
CDR3 protein: CASSPGLVFEQYF

V gene: TRBV27
clone size: NA
D gene: TRBD1
CDR3 length: 19
J gene: TRBJ1-5
CDR3 DNA: TGTGCCAGCAGTTTATTAAGGACAGGGGGCTTCGGTAGCAATCAGCCCCAGCATTTT
CDR3 protein: CASSLLRTGGFGSNQPQHF

V gene: TRBV4-1
clone size: once
D gene: TRBD1
CDR3 length: 19
J gene: TRBJ1-5
CDR3 DNA: TGCGCCAGCAGCCAAAGGGTTCCGGGACAGGGGAATAGCAATCAGCCCCAGCATTTT
CDR3 protein: CASSQRVPGQGNSNQPQHF

V gene: TRBV19
clone size: NA
D gene: TRBD1
CDR3 length: 17
J gene: TRBJ1-5
CDR3 DNA: TGTGCCAGTAGTATAGGGGCCCCCCGAGGGGGCAGGGAGCCCCAGCATTTT
CDR3 protein: CASSIGAPRGGREPQHF

V gene: TRBV7-2
clone size: few
D gene: TRBD2
CDR3 length: 14
J gene: TRBJ2-7
CDR3 DNA: TGTGCCAGCAGCCCGAGCGGGGGGGCCCCCGAGCAGTACTTC
CDR3 protein: CASSPSGGAPEQYF

V gene: TRBV6-1
clone size: NA
D gene: NA
CDR3 length: 13
J gene: TRBJ2-3
CDR3 DNA: TGTGCCTTGACAGAACCTGCCACAGATACGCAGTATTTT
CDR3 protein: CALTEPATDTQYF

V gene: TRBV15
clone size: NA
D gene: NA
CDR3 length: 12
J gene: TRBJ2-5
CDR3 DNA: TGTGCCACCAGCAGAGATCGGGAGACCCAGTACTTC
CDR3 protein: CATSRDRETQYF

V gene: TRBV28
clone size: few
D gene: NA
CDR3 length: 16
J gene: TRBJ1-1
CDR3 DNA: TGTGCCAGCAGTCTCCCCCCTAGGACAGTGAACACTGAAGCTTTCTTT
CDR3 protein: CASSLPPRTVNTEAFF

V gene: TRBV7-3
clone size: NA
D gene: TRBD1
CDR3 length: 14
J gene: TRBJ1-1
CDR3 DNA: TGTGCCAGCAGCCTGACCACAGGGGGAACTGAAGCTTTCTTT
CDR3 protein: CASSLTTGGTEAFF

V gene: TRBV28
clone size: once
D gene: NA
CDR3 length: 11
J gene: TRBJ2-7
CDR3 DNA: TGTGCCAGCAAGAGGGACTACGAGCAGTACTTC
CDR3 protein: CASKRDYEQYF

V gene: TRBV2
clone size: NA
D gene: NA
CDR3 length: 17
J gene: TRBJ2-6
CDR3 DNA: TGTGCCAGTTGGGGCGGGGAACGGAGCTCTGGGGCCAACGTCCTGACTTTC
CDR3 protein: CASWGGERSSGANVLTF